The 19 T cell receptor beta chains in this list originate from one sample, sequenced in a study of cytomegalovirus exposure and HLA in healthy donors. PCR primers comprised 60 Vbeta and 13 Jbeta primers. This table comes from immunoSEQ multiplex PCR, and its TCRdb copy is limited to in-frame clones, with some not included. This table holds some 76,000 clones, roughly two thirds found once. The source material was PBMCs. These TCRs come from a man aged 55 to 70 in good health and CMV-seropositive.

This clone showed up just once. The rearrangement links TRBV5-1 to TRBJ2-1; the D gene is possibly TRBD2 (6 bases). The CDR3 length is 16 residues. Germline CDR1 SGHRS, CDR2 YFSETQ. V gave up 1 base and J gave up 4 bases, with 15 bases separating them. The CDR3 DNA sequence: TGCGCCAGCAGCTTGTCCGTAGGGCGGGGATACAATGAGCAGTTCTTC. Amino acids: CASSLSVGRGYNEQFF.

This chain connects TRBV6-1 to TRBJ1-1; no reliable D call. V dropped 5 bases and J dropped 4 bases, with 17 bases sitting between them. Per the germline V gene, CDR1 is MNHNS and CDR2 is SASEGT. The CDR3 sequence is 15 residues long. The CDR3 spells CASSSPAKRLTEAFF. In DNA, the CDR3 is TGTGCCAGCAGTTCCCCTGCGAAGCGGCTCACTGAAGCTTTCTTT.

This chain connects TRBV12-5 to TRBJ1-5, with D possibly TRBD1 on 6 matching bases. The germline V and J ends were trimmed by 7 bases and 5 bases, with 15 bases remaining between them. CDR3 size: 14 residues. Germline CDR1 is LGHNT and CDR2 is FRNRAP. DNA of the CDR3: TGTGCTAGTGCTTGGGACGGGGGGCATCAGCCCCAGCATTTT. This translates into CASAWDGGHQPQHF.

This clone is a singleton in its sample. This rearrangement joins TRBV6-1 to TRBJ1-5, with D hard to call. This CDR3 has 14 residues. V lost 4 bases and J 1 base, leaving 8 bases between the germline ends. Germline CDR1 is MNHNS and CDR2 is SASEGT. CDR3 nucleotide sequence: TGTGCCAGCAGTGCCGAGTACAGCAATCAGCCCCAGCATTTT. This translates into CASSAEYSNQPQHF.

This clone is labeled as medium-sized. This chain connects TRBV7-8 to TRBJ2-7; D is uncertain. Trimming took off 0 bases at V and 0 bases at J, with 12 bases between the two ends. CDR1 SGHVS and CDR2 FQNEAQ come from the germline V gene. The CDR3 is made up of 16 amino acids. The CDR3, as DNA: TGTGCCAGCAGCTTAGCCAAGAGCGTAAGCTCCTACGAGCAGTACTTC. Protein product: CASSLAKSVSSYEQYF.

J is TRBJ2-5 and V is TRBV5-4, with TRBD1 matching 7 bases. CDR1 is SGHNT, CDR2 YYREEE, per germline (reference sequence). The trim removed 1 base at V and 6 bases at J, leaving 6 bases unmatched. This CDR3 is 14 amino acids long. The CDR3 sequence: CASSLREGAKTQYF. The CDR3 DNA follows: TGTGCCAGCAGCTTGCGAGAGGGGGCGAAGACCCAGTACTTC.

This clone has more than one count but fewer than ten. This rearrangement joins TRBV4-3 to TRBJ2-7; 7 bases align to TRBD2. This CDR3 is built from 15 residues. Unmatched junction bases numbered 5, after V lost 0 bases and J lost 3 bases. Germline CDR1 is LGHNA and CDR2 is YSLEER. CDR3 in amino acids: CASSQDRGGRYEQYF. The DNA of the CDR3 is TGCGCCAGCAGCCAAGATCGCGGGGGTCGCTACGAGCAGTACTTC.

The CDR3 nucleotides read TGTGCCAGCAGTAAGACTACTAGACGCGAGACCCAGTACTTC. Protein product: CASSKTTRRETQYF. V gene TRBV27 combines with J gene TRBJ2-5; a possible D gene is TRBD2 (5 bases). The CDR3 loop spans 14 amino acids. In germline, CDR1 is MNHEY, CDR2 SMNVEV (reference sequence). V was trimmed by 5 bases and J by 5 bases, leaving 15 bases between them.

This chain connects TRBV11-2 to TRBJ1-2; D might be TRBD1 (6 bases). CDR1 is SGHAT, CDR2 FQNNGV, per germline. This CDR3 has 13 amino acids. The V end lost 5 bases, the J end lost 1 base, and 8 bases lay between the germline ends. The CDR3 DNA reads as TGTGCCAGCAGCGTGGACAGTAACTATGGCTACACCTTC. Amino acid sequence: CASSVDSNYGYTF.

This sequence joins TRBV6-5 and TRBJ2-3; 8 positions agree with TRBD2. Germline V CDR1 and CDR2: MNHEY, SVGAGI. CDR3 length: 16 residues. The junction had 5 bases not matched to a gene; V was cut back by 0 bases and J by 3 bases. Here the CDR3 DNA reads TGTGCCAGCAGTTACTCTTCAGGCGGGGGGACAGATACGCAGTATTTT. It codes for CASSYSSGGGTDTQYF.

This clone came up once. A read error may produce the germline difference seen at one junction end. V is TRBV7-9 and J is TRBJ1-1; the match to TRBD1 covers 8 bases. CDR1 is SEHNR and CDR2 is FQNEAQ in the germline V gene (reference sequence). The CDR3 is made up of 13 amino acids. The CDR3 DNA follows: TGTTCCAGCAGCTTCACAGGGGGCACTGAAGCTTTCTTT. Amino acid sequence: CSSSFTGGTEAFF.

This clone appeared a few times. This chain links TRBV19 with TRBJ1-6; TRBD1 matches at 8 bases. V lost 0 bases and J lost 7; bases outside the gene matches: 2. This CDR3 has 15 amino acids. CDR1 is LNHDA and CDR2 is SQIVND in the germline V gene (reference sequence). DNA for the CDR3: TGTGCCAGTAGTATAGATCGACAGGGGAATTCACCCCTCCACTTT. The encoded protein is CASSIDRQGNSPLHF.

The V and J genes are TRBV30 and TRBJ1-1; D is unresolved. The germline V gene has CDR1 GTSNPN and CDR2 SVGIG (reference sequence). This CDR3 has 11 amino acids. Trimming stripped 2 bases from V and 7 bases from J, with 8 bases between. CDR3 DNA: TGTGCCTGGAGTATTTACAGTGAAGCTTTCTTT. This translates into CAWSIYSEAFF.

This rearrangement joins TRBV29-1 to TRBJ1-2, with unresolved D. V lost 7 bases and J lost 8, with 14 bases in between. CDR1 and CDR2 (germline): SQVTM, ANQGSEA. The CDR3 sequence is 11 residues long. CDR3 bases: TGCAGCGCTGACGTCTCGGAGGGCTACACCTTC. This encodes CSADVSEGYTF. Full variable domain (outside the CDR3, taken from reference TRBV29-1 and TRBJ1-2): SAVISQKPSRDICQRGTSLTIQCQVDSQVTMMFWYRQQPGQSLTLIATANQGSEATYESGFVIDKFPISRPNLTFSTLTVSNMSPEDSSIYLCSADVSEGYTFGSGTRLTVV.

The chain combines TRBV19 with TRBJ1-5; D possibly corresponds to TRBD1 (5 bases). CDR3 length equals 16 residues. Looked up from germline, CDR1 is LNHDA and CDR2 is SQIVND (reference sequence). CDR3 amino acids: CASTSRDGGGNQPQHF. The CDR3 DNA reads as TGTGCTTCTACGAGCAGGGACGGAGGAGGGAATCAGCCCCAGCATTTT.

V usage is TRBV7-9 and J usage is TRBJ1-1; tentatively, D is TRBD1 (6 bases). In germline, CDR1 is SEHNR, CDR2 FQNEAQ (reference sequence). V lost 5 bases, J lost 5 bases, and 15 bases lay in between. This CDR3 is built from 14 residues. CDR3 sequence reads: CASSVTAQGTEAFF. Here the CDR3 DNA reads TGTGCCAGCAGCGTAACAGCCCAGGGGACTGAAGCTTTCTTT.

V and J are TRBV4-3 and TRBJ2-7, with D possibly matching TRBD1 (5 bases). V lost 1 base and J lost 4, with 20 bases in between. This CDR3 region has 17 residues. Germline V CDR1 and CDR2: LGHNA, YSLEER. The CDR3 loop is CASSQGGPQEIPYEQYF. As DNA, the CDR3 is TGCGCCAGCAGCCAAGGGGGCCCACAGGAGATACCTTACGAGCAGTACTTC.

CDR3 region: CAISDQGSYEQYF. DNA of the CDR3: TGTGCCATCAGTGACCAGGGCTCCTACGAGCAGTACTTC. The V and J genes are TRBV10-3 and TRBJ2-7; D is perhaps TRBD1 (5 bases). The CDR3 covers 13 residues. Per the germline V gene, CDR1 is ENHRY and CDR2 is SYGVKD. Trimming cost V 3 bases and J 0 bases, with 6 bases left between them.

This clone was picked up a small number of times. This chain connects TRBV6-6 to TRBJ2-7; 7 nucleotides line up with TRBD2. Germline-derived CDR1 and CDR2 are MNHNY and SVGAGI (reference sequence). The trim removed 0 bases at V and 5 bases at J, leaving 7 bases unmatched. The CDR3 length is 15 residues. The CDR3 DNA reads as TGTGCCAGCAGTTACTCTCCGGGGAGGGCCAACGAGCAGTACTTC. Its translation: CASSYSPGRANEQYF.